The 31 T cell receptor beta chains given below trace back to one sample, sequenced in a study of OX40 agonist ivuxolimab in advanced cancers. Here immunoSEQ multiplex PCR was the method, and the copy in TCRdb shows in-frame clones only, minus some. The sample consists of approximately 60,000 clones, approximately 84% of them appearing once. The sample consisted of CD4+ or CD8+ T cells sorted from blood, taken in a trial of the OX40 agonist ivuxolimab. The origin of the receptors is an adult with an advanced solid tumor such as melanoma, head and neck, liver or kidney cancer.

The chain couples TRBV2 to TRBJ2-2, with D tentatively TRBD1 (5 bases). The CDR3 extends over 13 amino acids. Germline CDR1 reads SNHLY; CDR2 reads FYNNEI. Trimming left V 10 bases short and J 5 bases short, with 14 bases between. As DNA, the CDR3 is TGTGCCACCAAGAGAGACAGAACCGGGGAGCTGTTTTTT. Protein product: CATKRDRTGELFF.

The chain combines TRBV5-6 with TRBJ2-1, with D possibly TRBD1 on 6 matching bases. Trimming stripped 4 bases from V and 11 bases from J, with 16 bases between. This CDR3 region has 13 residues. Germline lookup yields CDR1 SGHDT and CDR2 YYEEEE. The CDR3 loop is CASSQTGTRQQFF. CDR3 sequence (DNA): TGTGCCAGCAGCCAAACAGGGACGAGGCAGCAGTTCTTC.

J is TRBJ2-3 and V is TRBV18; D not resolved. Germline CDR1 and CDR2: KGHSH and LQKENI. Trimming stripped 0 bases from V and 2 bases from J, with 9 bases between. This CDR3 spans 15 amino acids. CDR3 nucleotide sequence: TGTGCCAGCTCACCACCGGCAGCTTCCACAGATACGCAGTATTTT. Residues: CASSPPAASTDTQYF.

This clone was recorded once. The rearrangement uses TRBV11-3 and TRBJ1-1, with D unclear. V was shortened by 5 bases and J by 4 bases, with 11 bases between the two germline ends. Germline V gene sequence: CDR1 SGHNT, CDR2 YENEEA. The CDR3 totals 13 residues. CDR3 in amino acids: CASSPWETTEAFF. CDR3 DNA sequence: TGTGCCAGCAGCCCGTGGGAGACCACTGAAGCTTTCTTT.

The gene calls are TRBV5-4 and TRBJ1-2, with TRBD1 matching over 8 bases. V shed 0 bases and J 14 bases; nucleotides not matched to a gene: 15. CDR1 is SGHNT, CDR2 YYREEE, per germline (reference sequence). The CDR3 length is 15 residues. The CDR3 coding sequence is TGTGCCAGCAGCTTGGCGCAGGGACAGGAAGGTTTGGGGACCTTC. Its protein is CASSLAQGQEGLGTF.

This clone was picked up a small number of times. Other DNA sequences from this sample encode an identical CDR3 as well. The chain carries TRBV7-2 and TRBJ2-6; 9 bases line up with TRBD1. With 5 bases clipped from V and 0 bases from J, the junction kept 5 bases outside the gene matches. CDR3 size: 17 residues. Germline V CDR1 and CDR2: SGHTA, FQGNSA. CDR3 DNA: TGTGCCAGCAGCCCCGGGACAGGGAACTCTGGGGCCAACGTCCTGACTTTC. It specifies CASSPGTGNSGANVLTF.

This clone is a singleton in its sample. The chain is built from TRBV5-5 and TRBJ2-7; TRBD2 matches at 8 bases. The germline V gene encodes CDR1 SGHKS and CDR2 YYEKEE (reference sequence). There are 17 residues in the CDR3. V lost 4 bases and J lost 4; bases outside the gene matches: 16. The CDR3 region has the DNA TGTGCCAGCAGCAACGTATTGACTAGCGCAGCTTTATACGAGCAGTACTTC. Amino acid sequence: CASSNVLTSAALYEQYF.

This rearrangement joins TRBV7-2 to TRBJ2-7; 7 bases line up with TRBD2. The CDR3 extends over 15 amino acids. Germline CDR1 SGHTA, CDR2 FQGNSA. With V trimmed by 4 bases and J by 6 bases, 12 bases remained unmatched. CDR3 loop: CASSYSSGNSAEQYF. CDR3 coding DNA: TGTGCCAGCAGCTACTCAAGCGGGAACTCCGCCGAGCAGTACTTC.

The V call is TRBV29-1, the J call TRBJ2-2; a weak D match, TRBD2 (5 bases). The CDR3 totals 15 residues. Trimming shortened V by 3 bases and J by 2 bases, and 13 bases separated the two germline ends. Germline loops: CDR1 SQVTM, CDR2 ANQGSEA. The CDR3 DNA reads TGCAGCGTTGATCTGTTTGGAGGAAACACCGGGGAGCTGTTTTTT. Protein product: CSVDLFGGNTGELFF.

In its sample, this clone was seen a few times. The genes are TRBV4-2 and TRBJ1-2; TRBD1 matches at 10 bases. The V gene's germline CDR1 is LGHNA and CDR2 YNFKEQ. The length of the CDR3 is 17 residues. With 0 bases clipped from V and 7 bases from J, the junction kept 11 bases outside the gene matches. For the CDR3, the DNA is TGTGCCAGCAGCCAAGATGGTAACGACAGGGGGCTCTCTGGCTACACCTTC. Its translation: CASSQDGNDRGLSGYTF.

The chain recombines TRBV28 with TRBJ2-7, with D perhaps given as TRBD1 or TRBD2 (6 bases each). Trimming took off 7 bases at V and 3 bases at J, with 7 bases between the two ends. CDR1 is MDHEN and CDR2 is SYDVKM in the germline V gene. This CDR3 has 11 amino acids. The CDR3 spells CASKGGYEQYF. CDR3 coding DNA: TGTGCCAGCAAGGGGGGCTACGAGCAGTACTTC.

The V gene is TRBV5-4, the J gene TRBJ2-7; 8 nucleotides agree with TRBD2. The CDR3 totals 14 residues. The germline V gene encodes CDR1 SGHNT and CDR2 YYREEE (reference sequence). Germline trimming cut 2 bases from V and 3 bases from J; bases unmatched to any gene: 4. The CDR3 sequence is CASSFSGAVYEQYF. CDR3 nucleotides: TGTGCCAGCAGCTTTAGCGGGGCGGTCTACGAGCAGTACTTC.

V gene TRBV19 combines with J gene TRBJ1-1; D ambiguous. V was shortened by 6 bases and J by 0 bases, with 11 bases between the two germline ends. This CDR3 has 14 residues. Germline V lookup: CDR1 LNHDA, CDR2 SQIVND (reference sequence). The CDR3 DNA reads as TGTGCCAGTAGCCTAGACGGACTGAACACTGAAGCTTTCTTT. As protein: CASSLDGLNTEAFF. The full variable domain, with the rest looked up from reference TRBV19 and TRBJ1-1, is DGGITQSPKYLFRKEGQNVTLSCEQNLNHDAMYWYRQDPGQGLRLIYYSQIVNDFQKGDIAEGYSVSREKKESFPLTVTSAQKNPTAFYLCASSLDGLNTEAFFGQGTRLTVV.

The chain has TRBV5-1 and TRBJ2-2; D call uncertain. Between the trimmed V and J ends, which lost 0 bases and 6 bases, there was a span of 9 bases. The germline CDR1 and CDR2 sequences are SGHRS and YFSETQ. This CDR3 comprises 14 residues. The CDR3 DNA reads TGCGCCAGCAGCTTGGAGGCGGTGGCCGGGGAGCTGTTTTTT. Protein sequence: CASSLEAVAGELFF.

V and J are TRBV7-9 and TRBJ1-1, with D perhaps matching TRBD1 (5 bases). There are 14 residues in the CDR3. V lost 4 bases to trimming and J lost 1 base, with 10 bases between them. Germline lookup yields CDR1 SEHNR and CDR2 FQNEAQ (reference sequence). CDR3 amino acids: CASSSGRANTEAFF. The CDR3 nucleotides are TGTGCCAGCAGCTCAGGGAGAGCGAACACTGAAGCTTTCTTT. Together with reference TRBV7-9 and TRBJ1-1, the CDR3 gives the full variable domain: DTGVSQNPRHKITKRGQNVTFRCDPISEHNRLYWYRQTLGQGPEFLTYFQNEAQLEKSRLLSDRFSAERPKGSFSTLEIQRTEQGDSAMYLCASSSGRANTEAFFGQGTRLTVV.

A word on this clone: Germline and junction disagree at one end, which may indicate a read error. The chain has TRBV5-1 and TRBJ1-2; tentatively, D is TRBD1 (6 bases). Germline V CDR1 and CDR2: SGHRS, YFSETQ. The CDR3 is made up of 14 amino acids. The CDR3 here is CASSADQGNYGYTF. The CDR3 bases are TGCGCCAGCAGCGCGGATCAGGGGAACTACGGCTACACCTTC.

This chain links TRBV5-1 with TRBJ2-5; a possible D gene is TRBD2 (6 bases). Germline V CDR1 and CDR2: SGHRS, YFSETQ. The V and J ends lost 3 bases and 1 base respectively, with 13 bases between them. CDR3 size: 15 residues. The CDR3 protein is CASSWRGTRQETQYF. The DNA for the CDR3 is TGCGCCAGCAGCTGGAGGGGAACCCGCCAAGAGACCCAGTACTTC.

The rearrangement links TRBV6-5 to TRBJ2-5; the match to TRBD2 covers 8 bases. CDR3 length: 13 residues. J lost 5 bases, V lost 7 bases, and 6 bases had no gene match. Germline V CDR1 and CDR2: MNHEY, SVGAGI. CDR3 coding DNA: TGTGCCAGCATCGGCGGGGGGCGGGAGACCCAGTACTTC. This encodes CASIGGGRETQYF.

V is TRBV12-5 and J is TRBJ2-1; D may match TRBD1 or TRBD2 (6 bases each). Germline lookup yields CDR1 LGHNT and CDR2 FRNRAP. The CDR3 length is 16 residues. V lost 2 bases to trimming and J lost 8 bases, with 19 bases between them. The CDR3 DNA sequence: TGTGCTAGTGGTTTGATCAGTGGGGGGCCGGGCGATGAGCAGTTCTTC. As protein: CASGLISGGPGDEQFF.

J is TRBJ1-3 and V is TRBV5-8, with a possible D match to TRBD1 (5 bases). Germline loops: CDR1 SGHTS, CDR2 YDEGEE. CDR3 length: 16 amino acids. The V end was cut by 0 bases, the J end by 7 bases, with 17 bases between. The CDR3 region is CASSLAGNLLRNTIYF. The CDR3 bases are TGTGCCAGCAGCTTGGCAGGGAACCTCTTGAGGAACACCATATATTTT.

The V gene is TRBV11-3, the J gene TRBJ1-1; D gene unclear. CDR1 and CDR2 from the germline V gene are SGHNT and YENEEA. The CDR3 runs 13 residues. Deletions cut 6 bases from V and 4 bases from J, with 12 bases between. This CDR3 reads CASRRVGGTEAFF. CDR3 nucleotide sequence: TGTGCCAGCAGACGGGTGGGTGGCACTGAAGCTTTCTTT.

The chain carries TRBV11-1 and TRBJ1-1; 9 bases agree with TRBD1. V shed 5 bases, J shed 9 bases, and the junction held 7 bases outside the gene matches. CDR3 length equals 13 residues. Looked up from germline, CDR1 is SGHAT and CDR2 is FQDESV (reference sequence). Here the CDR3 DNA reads TGTGCCAGCAGCCTCGGACAGGGGATTAAAGCTTTCTTT. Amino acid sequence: CASSLGQGIKAFF.

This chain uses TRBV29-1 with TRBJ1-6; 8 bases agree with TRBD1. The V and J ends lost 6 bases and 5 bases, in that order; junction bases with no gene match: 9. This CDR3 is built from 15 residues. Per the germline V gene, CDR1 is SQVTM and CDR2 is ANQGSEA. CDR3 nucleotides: TGCAGCGTAAGGGTTTCAGGGGGCAATAATTCACCCCTCCACTTT. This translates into CSVRVSGGNNSPLHF.

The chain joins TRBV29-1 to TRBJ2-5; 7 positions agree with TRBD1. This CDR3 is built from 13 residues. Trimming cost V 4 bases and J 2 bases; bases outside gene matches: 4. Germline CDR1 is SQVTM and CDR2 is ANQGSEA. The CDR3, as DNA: TGCAGCGTTGCCGGGACAGAACAAGAGACCCAGTACTTC. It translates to CSVAGTEQETQYF.

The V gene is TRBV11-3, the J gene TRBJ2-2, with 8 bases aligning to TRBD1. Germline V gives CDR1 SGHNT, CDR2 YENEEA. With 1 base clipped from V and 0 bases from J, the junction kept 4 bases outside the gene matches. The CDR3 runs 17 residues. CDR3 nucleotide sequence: TGTGCCAGCAGCTTAGTTTCAGGGGGCGCGAACACCGGGGAGCTGTTTTTT. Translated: CASSLVSGGANTGELFF.

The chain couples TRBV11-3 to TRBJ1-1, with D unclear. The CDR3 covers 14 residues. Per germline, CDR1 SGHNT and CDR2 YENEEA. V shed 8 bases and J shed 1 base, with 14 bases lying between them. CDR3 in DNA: TGTGCCAGCTCTGCGGGCCAGGCGAACACTGAAGCTTTCTTT. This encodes CASSAGQANTEAFF.

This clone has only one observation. The CDR3: CASTLPPGREGNTIYF. The CDR3 coding sequence is TGTGCCAGCACCTTACCTCCCGGCAGGGAGGGAAACACCATATATTTT. The chain combines TRBV28 with TRBJ1-3; a weak D match, TRBD1 (5 bases). V lost 7 bases, J lost 4 bases, and 20 bases lay in between. The germline V gene has CDR1 MDHEN and CDR2 SYDVKM. The CDR3 length is 16 residues.

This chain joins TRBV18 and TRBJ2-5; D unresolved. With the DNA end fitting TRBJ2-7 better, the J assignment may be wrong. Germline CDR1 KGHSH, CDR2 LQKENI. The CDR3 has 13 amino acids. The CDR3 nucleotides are TGTGCCAGCTCACCAAGTCTGGACCACGAGCAGTACTTC. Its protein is CASSPSLDHEQYF.

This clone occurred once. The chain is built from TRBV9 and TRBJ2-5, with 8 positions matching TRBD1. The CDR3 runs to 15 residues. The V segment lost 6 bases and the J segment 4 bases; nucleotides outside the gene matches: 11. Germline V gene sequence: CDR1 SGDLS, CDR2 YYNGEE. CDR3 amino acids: CASTWTGMDGETQYF. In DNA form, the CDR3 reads TGTGCCAGCACTTGGACAGGGATGGACGGAGAGACCCAGTACTTC.

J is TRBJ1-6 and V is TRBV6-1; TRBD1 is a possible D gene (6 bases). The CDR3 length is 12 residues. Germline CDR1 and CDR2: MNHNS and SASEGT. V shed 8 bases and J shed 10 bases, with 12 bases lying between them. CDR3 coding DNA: TGTGCCAGCCAGGGACAAAACTCACCCCTCCACTTT. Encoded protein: CASQGQNSPLHF.

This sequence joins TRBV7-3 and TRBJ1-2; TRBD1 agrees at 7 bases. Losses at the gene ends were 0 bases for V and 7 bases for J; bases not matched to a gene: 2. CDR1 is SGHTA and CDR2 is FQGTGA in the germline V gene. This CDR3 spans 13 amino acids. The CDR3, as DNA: TGTGCCAGCAGCTTAACAGGGGGCTCTGGCTACACCTTC. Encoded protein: CASSLTGGSGYTF.